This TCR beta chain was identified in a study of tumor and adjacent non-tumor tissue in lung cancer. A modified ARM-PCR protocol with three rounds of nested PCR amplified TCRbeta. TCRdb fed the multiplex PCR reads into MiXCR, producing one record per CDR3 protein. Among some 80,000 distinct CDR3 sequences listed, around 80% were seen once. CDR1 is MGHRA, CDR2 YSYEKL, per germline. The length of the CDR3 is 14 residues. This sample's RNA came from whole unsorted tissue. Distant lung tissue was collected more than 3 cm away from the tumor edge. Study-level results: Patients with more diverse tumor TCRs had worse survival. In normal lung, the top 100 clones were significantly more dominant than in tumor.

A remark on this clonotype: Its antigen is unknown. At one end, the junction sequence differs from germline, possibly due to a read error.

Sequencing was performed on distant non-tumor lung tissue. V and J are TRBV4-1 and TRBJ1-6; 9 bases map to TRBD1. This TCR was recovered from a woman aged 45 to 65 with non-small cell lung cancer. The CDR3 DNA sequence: TGTACCAGCAGCCCCGGGACAGGGAATTCACCCCTCCACTTT. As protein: CTSSPGTGNSPLHF.